This TCR beta chain was sequenced in a study of CD8 T cells in Susac syndrome. Reverse transcription used 0.5 to 1 ug RNA and random hexamers. TCRdb ran MiXCR on the immunoSEQ multiplex PCR reads and lists one entry per CDR3 protein. The data contain approximately 180,000 distinct CDR3 sequences, around 95% of them seen just once; the ten biggest clones take up approximately 0.088%. The germline V gene has CDR1 LNHDA and CDR2 SQIVND (reference sequence). This CDR3 is 16 amino acids long. V lost 4 bases to trimming and J lost 9 bases, with 22 bases between them. The clonotype was recovered from a human donor with multiple sclerosis. J is TRBJ1-5 and V is TRBV19, with D possibly TRBD1 on 6 matching bases. Sequencing used CD4+ T cells from PBMCs. CDR3 residues: CASSNPTDRFHRPQHF. DNA of the CDR3: TGTGCCAGTAGTAATCCAACAGACAGGTTCCACCGGCCCCAGCATTTT.